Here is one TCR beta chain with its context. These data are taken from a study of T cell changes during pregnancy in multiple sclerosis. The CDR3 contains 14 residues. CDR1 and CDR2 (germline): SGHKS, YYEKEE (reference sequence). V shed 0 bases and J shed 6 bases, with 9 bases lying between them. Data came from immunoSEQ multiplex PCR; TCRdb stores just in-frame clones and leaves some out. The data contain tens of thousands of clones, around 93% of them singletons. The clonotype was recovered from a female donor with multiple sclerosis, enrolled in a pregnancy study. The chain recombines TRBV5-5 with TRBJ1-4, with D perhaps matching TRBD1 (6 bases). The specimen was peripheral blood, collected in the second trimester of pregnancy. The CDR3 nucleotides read TGTGCCAGCAGCTTGGGCAGGGGCGATGAAAAACTGTTTTTT. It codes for CASSLGRGDEKLFF.